This paragraph covers one T cell receptor (beta chain) sequence. The data derive from a study of blood T cell repertoires in COVID-19. Study summary: Some COVID-19 samples were acute and others convalescent; all came from the United States, Italy and Spain. Sources were T cells, B-cell-depleted T cells, or PBMCs; the material itself was cDNA or gDNA.

Original processing notes: Amplification with reference gene primers provided the estimates of nucleated cell counts. TCRdb's table, derived via immunoSEQ multiplex PCR, lists solely in-frame clones and lacks some. D and trimming come from the DNA, and the V and J calls and clone size come from that table. The sample lists under 45,000 clones, around four fifths occurring once. CDR3 size: 11 residues. Germline V lookup: CDR1 SQVTM, CDR2 ANQGSEA. Trimming removed 4 bases at V and 6 bases at J, with 9 bases between. The V and J genes are TRBV29-1 and TRBJ1-2, with D perhaps matching TRBD1 (6 bases). The receptor comes from a human donor in a cohort sampled during active COVID-19. The sample was peripheral blood. The chain's CDR3 is CSVVRDNGYTF. The CDR3 region has the DNA TGCAGCGTTGTTAGGGACAATGGCTACACCTTC.